A selection of T cell receptor beta chains follows, all from one sample in a study of blood T cell repertoires in COVID-19. Clones were read by immunoSEQ multiplex PCR, and TCRdb kept only the in-frame ones, dropping some. Here the sample spans 150,000 to 170,000 clones, over 60% being singletons. The sample consisted of peripheral blood. The receptors originated from a woman of 80 years or more with acute or convalescent COVID-19. Each CDR3 is given with its conserved first and last residue. A D gene is named only where the DNA matches it firmly.

j_gene | v_gene | d_gene | CDR3aa
TRBJ1-1 | TRBV7-2 | TRBD1 | CASGGQFDTEAFF
TRBJ2-7 | TRBV5-4 | TRBD2 | CASSLDPASGGFEQYF
TRBJ1-1 | TRBV19 | NA | CASSIRTNTEAFF
TRBJ2-3 | TRBV10-2 | NA | CASSEHRASTDTQYF
TRBJ2-7 | TRBV9 | TRBD2 | CASSVGSGRSYEQYF
TRBJ2-7 | TRBV6-5 | NA | CASSYSIVGSSYEQYF
TRBJ1-1 | TRBV5-1 | NA | CASSLMQVNTEAFF
TRBJ2-7 | TRBV5-4 | TRBD1 | CASSKGATSLYEQYF
TRBJ1-5 | TRBV28 | NA | CASMGTLNQPQHF
TRBJ2-1 | TRBV19 | NA | CASSMIRGGSYNEQFF